This TCR beta chain was sequenced in a study of shared clonotypes between healthy human individuals. Healthy and HIV-negative, the adult donors had no recent acute infections or vaccinations. V lost 0 bases, J lost 3 bases, and 10 bases lay in between. The CDR3 runs 14 residues. CDR1 and CDR2 from the germline V gene are SGHDT and YYEEEE. Every subset's genomic DNA went evenly onto several immunoSEQ plates. It was on ten immunoSEQ deep assay plates that unsorted PBMC DNA was sequenced. Clones were read by immunoSEQ multiplex PCR, and TCRdb kept only the in-frame ones, dropping some. This sample has 400,000 to 550,000 clones, with 70% to 85% found just once.

The receptor was isolated from a woman aged 40-49 years in good health. Some clones in this sample may be carry-over from other donors' samples. The chain uses TRBV5-6 and TRBJ2-7; D ambiguous. The sequencing input was PBMCs. For the CDR3, the DNA is TGTGCCAGCAGCTTGGCCGGGCAGATCTACGAGCAGTACTTC. Translated: CASSLAGQIYEQYF.